This record concerns one T cell receptor (beta chain) sequence. Its antigen is not known. V lost 0 bases to trimming and J lost 8 bases, with 11 bases between them. Germline loops: CDR1 SGHRS, CDR2 YFSETQ. The CDR3 loop spans 13 amino acids. These data come from a study of shared clonotypes between healthy human individuals. Study-level points and caveats: Genetic and exposure-history diversity was limited by the small donor number.

Repertoires were generated with immunoSEQ multiplex PCR, while TCRdb's copy carries only in-frame clones and drops some. The sample has about 2.4 million clones; 80% to 95% are singletons. This TCR derives from a man between 18 and 35 years old in good health. Some clones in this sample may be carry-over from other donors' samples. V gene TRBV5-1 combines with J gene TRBJ1-2; unclear D gene. The source material was naive CD4+ T cells from PBMCs. The subset denotes: CD45RA+ positively selected. CDR3 residues: CASSLGVIEGYTF. For the CDR3, the DNA is TGCGCCAGCAGCTTGGGGGTAATCGAGGGCTACACCTTC.